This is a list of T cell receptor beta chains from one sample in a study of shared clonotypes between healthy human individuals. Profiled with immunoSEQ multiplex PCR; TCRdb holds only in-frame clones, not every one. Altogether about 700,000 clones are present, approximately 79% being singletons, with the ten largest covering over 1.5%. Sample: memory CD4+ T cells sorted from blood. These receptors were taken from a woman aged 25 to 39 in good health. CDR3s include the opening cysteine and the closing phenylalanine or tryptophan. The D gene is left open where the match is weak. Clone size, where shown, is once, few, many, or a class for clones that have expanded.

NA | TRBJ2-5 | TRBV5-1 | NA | CASSLDVETQYF | TGCGCCAGCAGCTTGGATGTTGAGACCCAGTACTTC
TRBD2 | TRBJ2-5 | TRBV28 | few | CASSLKAGGTTQYF | TGTGCCAGCAGTCTTAAAGCGGGAGGGACGACCCAGTACTTC
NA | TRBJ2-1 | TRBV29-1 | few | CSVKDKTYNEQFF | TGCAGCGTAAAAGACAAGACCTACAATGAGCAGTTCTTC
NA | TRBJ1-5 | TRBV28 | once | CASLGPYQPQHF | TGTGCCAGCCTGGGACCGTATCAGCCCCAGCATTTT
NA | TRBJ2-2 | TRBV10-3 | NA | CAISEAPGTGELFF | TGTGCCATCAGTGAGGCCCCAGGGACCGGGGAGCTGTTTTTT
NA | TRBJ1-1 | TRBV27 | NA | CASSLLSDRSSEAFF | TGTGCCAGCAGTTTACTCTCAGACAGATCTTCTGAAGCTTTCTTT
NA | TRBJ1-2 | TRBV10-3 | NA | CAISGDTGTSNYGYTF | TGTGCCATCAGTGGGGACACCGGGACCTCTAACTATGGCTACACCTTC
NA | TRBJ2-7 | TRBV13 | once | CASSLSSYEQYF | TGTGCCAGCAGCTTGAGCTCCTACGAGCAGTACTTC
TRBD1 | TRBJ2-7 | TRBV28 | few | CASRSGQDPTEQYF | TGTGCCAGCAGGTCGGGACAGGATCCCACCGAGCAGTACTTC
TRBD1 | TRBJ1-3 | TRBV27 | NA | CASSPGTGRSGNTIYF | TGTGCCAGCAGTCCCGGGACAGGGAGGTCTGGAAACACCATATATTTT
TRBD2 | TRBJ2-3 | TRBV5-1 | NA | CASSFLAGEADTQYF | TGCGCCAGCAGCTTTCTAGCGGGAGAAGCAGATACGCAGTATTTT
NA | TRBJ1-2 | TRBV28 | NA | CASTQAPYGYTF | TGTGCCAGCACCCAGGCCCCCTATGGCTACACCTTC
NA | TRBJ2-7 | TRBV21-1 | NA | CASSKDPVHNSEQYF | TGTGCCAGCAGCAAAGATCCCGTTCACAACTCCGAGCAGTACTTC
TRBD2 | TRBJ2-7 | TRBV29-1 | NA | CSVLDNRAGGLYEQYF | TGCAGCGTTTTGGATAATCGGGCGGGAGGATTGTACGAGCAGTACTTC
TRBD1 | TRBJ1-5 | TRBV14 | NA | CASSQGIGTGISNQPQHF | TGTGCCAGCAGCCAAGGAATCGGGACAGGGATTTCCAATCAGCCCCAGCATTTT
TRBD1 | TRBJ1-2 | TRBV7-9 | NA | CASSPGQGTVGRYTF | TGTGCCAGCAGCCCCGGACAGGGAACGGTCGGGCGCTACACCTTC